This is a list of T cell receptor beta chains from one sample in a study of early T cells in non-severe SARS-CoV-2 infection. TCRdb re-derived calls from the 5' RACE reads in MiXCR, one entry per CDR3 protein. The sample carries roughly 75,000 distinct CDR3 sequences, less than 15% recorded once. Input material: whole blood. These receptors were taken from an adult who was a healthcare worker with PCR-confirmed SARS-CoV-2 infection or an uninfected control (not recorded which). Both conserved end residues are part of each CDR3. D genes are given only for firm matches. The size of a clone is reported for some rows only, either as once, few or many, or as a class for expanded clones.

cdr3_length | d_call | j_call | v_call | clone_size | cdr3_aa | cdr3_nt
14 | TRBD1 | TRBJ1-2 | TRBV28 | NA | CASKTGGLDYGYTF | TGTGCCAGCAAGACAGGGGGCTTGGACTATGGCTACACCTTC
14 | NA | TRBJ1-1 | TRBV28 | NA | CASSSRQKGIEAFF | TGTGCCAGCAGTTCCCGACAGAAAGGGATTGAAGCTTTCTTT
15 | NA | TRBJ2-1 | TRBV20-1 | few | CSAGAARKAANEQFF | TGCAGTGCGGGGGCGGCTAGGAAGGCTGCCAATGAGCAGTTCTTC
14 | NA | TRBJ1-2 | TRBV18 | many | CASSPGAGTYGYTF | TGTGCCAGCTCTCCGGGTGCGGGTACCTATGGCTACACCTTC
15 | NA | TRBJ2-2 | TRBV29-1 | many | CSVEKGGGNTGELFF | TGCAGCGTTGAGAAGGGAGGCGGAAACACCGGGGAGCTGTTTTTT
15 | NA | TRBJ2-1 | TRBV13 | few | CASSHPQQIYNEQFF | TGTGCCAGCAGCCACCCCCAGCAGATATACAATGAGCAGTTCTTC
15 | TRBD2 | TRBJ2-1 | TRBV28 | few | CASRDSGRVDNEQFF | TGTGCCAGCAGAGACAGCGGGAGAGTCGACAATGAGCAGTTCTTC
15 | NA | TRBJ2-1 | TRBV5-1 | NA | CASSSTGGDYNEQFF | TGCGCCAGCAGCTCCACAGGGGGGGATTACAATGAGCAGTTCTTC
16 | NA | TRBJ1-5 | TRBV23-1 | few | CASSQSARPSNQPQHF | TGCGCCAGCAGTCAATCTGCAAGGCCCAGCAATCAGCCCCAGCATTTT
16 | TRBD1 | TRBJ1-2 | TRBV12-3/TRBV12-4 | few | CASGRDSAYPNYGYTF | TGTGCCAGCGGGCGGGACAGCGCCTACCCCAACTATGGCTACACCTTC
15 | TRBD1 | TRBJ1-1 | TRBV27 | few | CASSPQGQAYYEAFF | TGTGCCAGCAGCCCCCAGGGACAGGCGTATTATGAAGCTTTCTTT
11 | NA | TRBJ2-7 | TRBV11-2 | NA | CASSLVNEQYF | TGTGCCAGCAGCTTAGTGAACGAGCAGTACTTC
13 | NA | TRBJ2-2 | TRBV5-1 | few | CASSFEGAGELFF | TGCGCCAGCAGCTTCGAAGGGGCCGGGGAGCTGTTTTTT
15 | NA | TRBJ2-5 | TRBV11-2 | few | CASSSGRRYQETQYF | TGTGCCAGCAGCTCCGGCAGGCGGTACCAAGAGACCCAGTACTTC
15 | TRBD2 | TRBJ2-3 | TRBV6-5 | NA | CASSYSAGGLDTQYF | TGTGCCAGCAGTTACTCGGCGGGAGGGTTAGATACGCAGTATTTT
12 | TRBD1 | TRBJ2-1 | TRBV6-2/TRBV6-3 | many | CASSYGTAQVVF | TGTGCCAGCAGTTACGGGACAGCCCAAGTCGTCTTC
15 | NA | TRBJ2-1 | TRBV11-2 | few | CASSPDLSAYNEQFF | TGTGCCAGCAGCCCAGATCTAAGCGCCTACAATGAGCAGTTCTTC
15 | TRBD2 | TRBJ2-1 | TRBV9 | NA | CASSVEIAGGGEQFF | TGTGCCAGCAGCGTAGAAATAGCGGGAGGGGGTGAGCAGTTCTTC
15 | NA | TRBJ2-3 | TRBV28 | few | CASSSGDTSTDTQYF | TGTGCCAGCAGTTCGGGGGATACTAGCACAGATACGCAGTATTTT
15 | TRBD2 | TRBJ2-3 | TRBV2 | few | CASTGTSGSTDTQYF | TGTGCCAGCACCGGGACTAGCGGGAGCACAGATACGCAGTATTTT
13 | NA | TRBJ2-7 | TRBV29-1 | few | CSVVGEMEYEQYF | TGCAGCGTTGTGGGGGAGATGGAGTACGAGCAGTACTTC
13 | NA | TRBJ2-1 | TRBV27 | few | CAATGSLGNEQFF | TGTGCCGCCACCGGGTCCTTGGGCAATGAGCAGTTCTTC
13 | TRBD1 | TRBJ1-2 | TRBV11-3 | many | CASSPTGGNGYTF | TGTGCCAGCAGCCCGACAGGGGGTAATGGCTACACCTTC
15 | NA | TRBJ2-5 | TRBV7-3 | NA | CASSLSGLPQETQYF | TGTGCCAGCAGCTTGTCGGGACTGCCCCAAGAGACCCAGTACTTC
14 | NA | TRBJ1-4 | TRBV5-1 | many | CASSLGDGNEKLFF | TGCGCCAGCAGCTTGGGGGACGGTAATGAAAAACTGTTTTTT
14 | TRBD2 | TRBJ2-1 | TRBV20-1 | NA | CSAMPSGQYNEQFF | TGCAGTGCTATGCCTAGCGGCCAATACAATGAGCAGTTCTTC
15 | NA | TRBJ2-2 | TRBV9 | NA | CASSPILKGTGELFF | TGTGCCAGCAGCCCCATCCTTAAGGGCACCGGGGAGCTGTTTTTT
14 | NA | TRBJ2-3 | TRBV12-3/TRBV12-4 | NA | CASSLVGATDTQYF | TGTGCCAGCAGCCTCGTCGGGGCCACAGATACGCAGTATTTT
13 | NA | TRBJ2-1 | TRBV19 | few | CASSPGPNNEQFF | TGTGCCAGTAGTCCTGGGCCCAACAATGAGCAGTTCTTC
16 | NA | TRBJ2-1 | TRBV20-1 | few | CSASGTDLSSYNEQFF | TGCAGTGCTAGCGGGACCGACCTTAGCTCCTACAATGAGCAGTTCTTC
15 | TRBD1 | TRBJ1-2 | TRBV13 | NA | CASSLDRGQNYGYTF | TGTGCCAGCAGCTTAGACAGGGGGCAGAACTATGGCTACACCTTC
14 | NA | TRBJ2-7 | TRBV6-1 | NA | CASSGGQQTYEQYF | TGTGCCAGCAGTGGAGGACAGCAGACCTACGAGCAGTACTTC
13 | NA | TRBJ1-5 | TRBV28 | few | CASSGRGNQPQHF | TGTGCCAGCAGCGGAAGGGGCAATCAGCCCCAGCATTTT
15 | NA | TRBJ2-1 | TRBV7-9 | few | CASSPGFRIDNEQFF | TGTGCCAGCAGCCCGGGCTTTCGAATCGACAATGAGCAGTTCTTC
13 | TRBD1 | TRBJ1-1 | TRBV20-1 | many | CSALRTGSRGVFF | TGCAGTGCCCTTCGGACAGGCTCTAGGGGGGTTTTCTTT
12 | NA | TRBJ2-7 | TRBV29-1 | few | CSVEDNSYEQYF | TGCAGCGTTGAGGACAACTCCTACGAGCAGTACTTC
14 | NA | TRBJ2-3 | TRBV9 | many | CASSASGSADTQYF | TGTGCCAGCAGCGCTTCAGGGTCGGCAGATACGCAGTATTTT